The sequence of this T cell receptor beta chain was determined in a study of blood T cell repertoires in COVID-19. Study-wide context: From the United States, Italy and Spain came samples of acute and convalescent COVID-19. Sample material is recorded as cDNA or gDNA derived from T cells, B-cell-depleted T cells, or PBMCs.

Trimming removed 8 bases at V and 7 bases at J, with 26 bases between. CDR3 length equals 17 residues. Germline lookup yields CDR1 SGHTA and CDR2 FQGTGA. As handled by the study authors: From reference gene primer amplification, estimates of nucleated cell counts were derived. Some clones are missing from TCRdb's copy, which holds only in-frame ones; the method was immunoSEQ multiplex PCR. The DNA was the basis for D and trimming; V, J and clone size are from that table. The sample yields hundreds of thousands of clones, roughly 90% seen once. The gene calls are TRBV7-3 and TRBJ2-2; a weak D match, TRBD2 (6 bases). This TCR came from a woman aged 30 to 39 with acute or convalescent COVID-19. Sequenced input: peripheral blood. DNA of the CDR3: TGTGCCAGCGTTGGTCGGCCGGAAATGGGGGGTCACGGGGAGCTGTTTTTT. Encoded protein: CASVGRPEMGGHGELFF.